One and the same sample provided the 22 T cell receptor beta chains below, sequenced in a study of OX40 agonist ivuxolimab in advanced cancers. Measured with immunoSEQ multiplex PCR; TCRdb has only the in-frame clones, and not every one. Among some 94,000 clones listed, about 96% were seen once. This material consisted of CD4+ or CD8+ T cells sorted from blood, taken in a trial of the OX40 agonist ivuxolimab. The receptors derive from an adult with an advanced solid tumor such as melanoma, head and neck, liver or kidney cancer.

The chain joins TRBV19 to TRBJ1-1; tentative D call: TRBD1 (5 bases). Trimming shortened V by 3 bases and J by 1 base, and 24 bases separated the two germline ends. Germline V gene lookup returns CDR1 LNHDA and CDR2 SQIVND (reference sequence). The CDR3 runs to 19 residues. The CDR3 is CASSIEGWVMTGKNTEAFF. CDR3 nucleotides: TGTGCCAGTAGTATCGAGGGGTGGGTGATGACGGGCAAGAACACTGAAGCTTTCTTT.

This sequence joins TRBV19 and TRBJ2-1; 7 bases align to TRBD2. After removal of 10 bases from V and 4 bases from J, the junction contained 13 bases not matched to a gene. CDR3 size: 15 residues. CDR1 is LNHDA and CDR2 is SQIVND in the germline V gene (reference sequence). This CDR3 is CATQEQGAGYNEQFF. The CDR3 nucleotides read TGTGCCACTCAAGAGCAGGGAGCGGGGTACAATGAGCAGTTCTTC.

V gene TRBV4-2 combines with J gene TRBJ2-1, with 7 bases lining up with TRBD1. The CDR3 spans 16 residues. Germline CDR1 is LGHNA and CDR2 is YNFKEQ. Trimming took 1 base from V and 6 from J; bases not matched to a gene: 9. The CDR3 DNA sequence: TGTGCCAGCAGCCAAGTAATAGGGGGCGCGAGCAATGAGCAGTTCTTC. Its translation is CASSQVIGGASNEQFF.

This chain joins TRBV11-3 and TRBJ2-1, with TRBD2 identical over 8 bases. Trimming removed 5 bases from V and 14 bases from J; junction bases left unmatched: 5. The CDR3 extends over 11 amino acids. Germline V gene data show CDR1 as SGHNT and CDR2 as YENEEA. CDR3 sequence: CASSNGRVEFF. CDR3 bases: TGTGCCAGCAGCAACGGGAGGGTGGAGTTCTTC.

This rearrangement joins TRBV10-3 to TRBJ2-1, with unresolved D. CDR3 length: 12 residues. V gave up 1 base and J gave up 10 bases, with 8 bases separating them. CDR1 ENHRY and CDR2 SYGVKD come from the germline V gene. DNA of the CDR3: TGTGCCATCAGTGAGTTAGGAGAGGAGCAGTTCTTC. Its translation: CAISELGEEQFF.

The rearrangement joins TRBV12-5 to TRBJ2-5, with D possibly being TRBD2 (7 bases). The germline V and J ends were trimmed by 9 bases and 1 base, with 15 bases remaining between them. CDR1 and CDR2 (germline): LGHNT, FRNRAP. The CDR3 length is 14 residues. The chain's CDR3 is CASARGGGQETQYF. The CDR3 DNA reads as TGTGCTAGCGCGAGGGGGGGTGGCCAAGAGACCCAGTACTTC. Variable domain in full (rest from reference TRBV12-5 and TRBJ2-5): DARVTQTPRHKVTEMGQEVTMRCQPILGHNTVFWYRQTMMQGLELLAYFRNRAPLDDSGMPKDRFSAEMPDATLATLKIQPSEPRDSAVYFCASARGGGQETQYFGPGTRLLVL.

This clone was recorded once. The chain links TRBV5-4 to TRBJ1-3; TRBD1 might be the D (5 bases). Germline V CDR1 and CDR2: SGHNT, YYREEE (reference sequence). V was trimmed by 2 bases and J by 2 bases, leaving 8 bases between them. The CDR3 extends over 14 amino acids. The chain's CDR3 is CASSLRGTGNTIYF. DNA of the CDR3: TGTGCCAGCAGCTTAAGGGGAACTGGAAACACCATATATTTT.

The CDR3 DNA reads as TGTGCCAGCAGCAGCGGGGTGCCCGGGACTCCCGCCTACGAGCAGTACTTC. It translates to CASSSGVPGTPAYEQYF. The rearrangement joins TRBV2 to TRBJ2-7; TRBD2 aligns across 7 bases. V dropped 6 bases and J dropped 2; count of bases not matched to a gene: 16. CDR3 size: 17 residues. Germline V gene sequence: CDR1 SNHLY, CDR2 FYNNEI. The entire variable domain, with the rest obtained from reference TRBV2 and TRBJ2-7, is as follows: EPEVTQTPSHQVTQMGQEVILRCVPISNHLYFYWYRQILGQKVEFLVSFYNNEISEKSEIFDDQFSVERPDGSNFTLKIRSTKLEDSAMYFCASSSGVPGTPAYEQYFGPGTRLTVT.

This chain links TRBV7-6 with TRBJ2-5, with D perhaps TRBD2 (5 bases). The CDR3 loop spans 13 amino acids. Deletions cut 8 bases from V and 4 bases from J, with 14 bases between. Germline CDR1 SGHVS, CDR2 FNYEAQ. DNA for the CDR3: TGTGCCAGCGGAATAGGTCGGGGAGAGACCCAGTACTTC. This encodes CASGIGRGETQYF.

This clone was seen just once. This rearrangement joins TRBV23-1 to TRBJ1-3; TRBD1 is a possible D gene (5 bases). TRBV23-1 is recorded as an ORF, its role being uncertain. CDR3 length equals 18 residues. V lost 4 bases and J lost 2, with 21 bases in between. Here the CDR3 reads CASSLSPQGRLPGNTIYF. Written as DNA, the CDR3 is TGCGCCAGCAGTCTATCACCGCAGGGAAGGCTTCCTGGAAACACCATATATTTT.

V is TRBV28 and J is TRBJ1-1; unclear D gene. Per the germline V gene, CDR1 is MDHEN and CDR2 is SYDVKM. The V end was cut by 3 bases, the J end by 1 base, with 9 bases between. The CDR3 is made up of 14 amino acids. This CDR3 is CASSLQGGNTEAFF. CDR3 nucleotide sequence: TGTGCCAGCAGTTTGCAAGGCGGGAACACTGAAGCTTTCTTT.

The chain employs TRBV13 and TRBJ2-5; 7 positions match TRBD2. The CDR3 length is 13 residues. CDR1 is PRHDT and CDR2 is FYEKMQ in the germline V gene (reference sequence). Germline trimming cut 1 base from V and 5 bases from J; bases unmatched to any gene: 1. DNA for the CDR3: TGTGCCAGCAGCTTAGACGGGGGGGAGACCCAGTACTTC. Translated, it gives CASSLDGGETQYF.

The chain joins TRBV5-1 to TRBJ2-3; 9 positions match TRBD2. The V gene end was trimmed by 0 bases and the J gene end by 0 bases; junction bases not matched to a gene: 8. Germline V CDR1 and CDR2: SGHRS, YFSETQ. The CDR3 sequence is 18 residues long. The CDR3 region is CASSLGSGGLVSTDTQYF. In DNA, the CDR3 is TGCGCCAGCAGCTTGGGGAGCGGGGGGTTAGTGAGCACAGATACGCAGTATTTT.

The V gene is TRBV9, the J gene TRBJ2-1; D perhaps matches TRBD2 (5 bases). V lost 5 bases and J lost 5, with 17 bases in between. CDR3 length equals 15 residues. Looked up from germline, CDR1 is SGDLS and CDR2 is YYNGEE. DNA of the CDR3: TGTGCCAGCAGGCCCCCGGAGTCCGGGGACAATGAGCAGTTCTTC. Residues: CASRPPESGDNEQFF.

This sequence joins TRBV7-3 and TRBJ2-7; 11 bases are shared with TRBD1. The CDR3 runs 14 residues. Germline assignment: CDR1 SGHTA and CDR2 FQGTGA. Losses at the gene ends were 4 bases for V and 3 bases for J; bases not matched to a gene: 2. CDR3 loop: CASSYGTGGYEQYF. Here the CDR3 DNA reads TGTGCCAGCAGCTATGGGACAGGGGGCTACGAGCAGTACTTC.

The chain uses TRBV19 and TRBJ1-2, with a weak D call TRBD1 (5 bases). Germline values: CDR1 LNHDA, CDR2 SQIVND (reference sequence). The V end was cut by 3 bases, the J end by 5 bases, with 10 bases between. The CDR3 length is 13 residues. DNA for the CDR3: TGTGCCAGTAGTATGGACACCTTTTATGGCTACACCTTC. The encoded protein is CASSMDTFYGYTF.

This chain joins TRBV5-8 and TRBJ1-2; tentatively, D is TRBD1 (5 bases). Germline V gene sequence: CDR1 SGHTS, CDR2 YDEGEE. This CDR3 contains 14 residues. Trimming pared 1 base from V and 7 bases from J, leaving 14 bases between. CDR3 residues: CASSLRRKGPGYTF. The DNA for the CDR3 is TGTGCCAGCAGCTTGAGGCGGAAGGGACCTGGCTACACCTTC. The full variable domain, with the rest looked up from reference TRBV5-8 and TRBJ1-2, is EAGVTQSPTHLIKTRGQQATLRCSPISGHTSVYWYQQALGLGLQFLLWYDEGEERNRGNFPPRFSGRQFPNYSSELNVNALELEDSALYLCASSLRRKGPGYTFGSGTRLTVV.

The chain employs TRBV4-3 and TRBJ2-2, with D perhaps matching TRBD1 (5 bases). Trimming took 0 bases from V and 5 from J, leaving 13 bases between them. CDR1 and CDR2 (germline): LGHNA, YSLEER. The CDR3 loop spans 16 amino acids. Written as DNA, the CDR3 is TGCGCCAGCAGCCAAGACCGGCAGGGTGGTACCGGGGAGCTGTTTTTT. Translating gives CASSQDRQGGTGELFF.

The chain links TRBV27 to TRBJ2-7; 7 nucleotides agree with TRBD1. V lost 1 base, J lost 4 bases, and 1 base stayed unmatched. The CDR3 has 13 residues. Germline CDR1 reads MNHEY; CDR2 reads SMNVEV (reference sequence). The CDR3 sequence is CASSLLTGYEQYF. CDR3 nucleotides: TGTGCCAGCAGTTTATTGACAGGGTACGAGCAGTACTTC.

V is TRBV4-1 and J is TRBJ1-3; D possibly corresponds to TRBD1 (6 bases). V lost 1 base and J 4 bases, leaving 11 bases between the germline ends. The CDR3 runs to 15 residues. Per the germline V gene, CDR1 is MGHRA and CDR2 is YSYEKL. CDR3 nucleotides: TGCGCCAGCAGCCAAGGCAGGGGAATCGGAAACACCATATATTTT. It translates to CASSQGRGIGNTIYF.

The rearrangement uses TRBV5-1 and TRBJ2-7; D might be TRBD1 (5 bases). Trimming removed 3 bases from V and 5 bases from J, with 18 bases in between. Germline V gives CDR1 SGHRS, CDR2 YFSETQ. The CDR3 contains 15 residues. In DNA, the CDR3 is TGCGCCAGCAGCTCAGACAGTACAGGTCTCGACGAGCAGTACTTC. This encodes CASSSDSTGLDEQYF.

The DNA for the CDR3 is TGCAGCGTCCGGACGGTTACCTACAATGAGCAGTTCTTC. Translated, it gives CSVRTVTYNEQFF. The genes are TRBV29-1 and TRBJ2-1, with D hard to call. CDR3 size: 13 residues. Germline V gives CDR1 SQVTM, CDR2 ANQGSEA. Trimming shortened V by 6 bases and J by 2 bases, and 11 bases separated the two germline ends.